The T cell receptor (beta chain) described here comes from a study of identical twins. One entry per CDR3 protein, called by TCRdb with MiXCR from the 5' RACE reads. The data show 640,000 or so distinct CDR3 sequences, 5.5% to 6.5% seen once. In its sample, this clonotype was seen many times. CDR3 size: 16 residues. V lost 5 bases to trimming and J lost 4 bases; unmatched junction nucleotides: 12. The V gene's germline CDR1 is MNHEY and CDR2 SMNVEV (reference sequence). The sample comprised naive T cells sorted from blood. The chain links TRBV27 to TRBJ2-3; 7 bases align to TRBD1. The TCR comes from a man younger than 35 in good health. CDR3 sequence (DNA): TGTGCCAGCAGTACCCGACAGGGCATTAGTGCAGATACGCAGTATTTT. Protein product: CASSTRQGISADTQYF.